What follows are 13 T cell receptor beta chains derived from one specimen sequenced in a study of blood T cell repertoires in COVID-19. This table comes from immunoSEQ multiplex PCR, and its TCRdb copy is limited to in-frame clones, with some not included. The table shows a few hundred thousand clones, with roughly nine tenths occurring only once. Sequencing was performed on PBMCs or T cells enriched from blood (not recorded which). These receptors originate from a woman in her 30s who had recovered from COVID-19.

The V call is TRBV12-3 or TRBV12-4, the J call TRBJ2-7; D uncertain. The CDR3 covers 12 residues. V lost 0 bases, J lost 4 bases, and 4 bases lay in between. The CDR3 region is CASSLATYEQYF. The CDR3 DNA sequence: TGTGCCAGCAGTTTAGCTACTTACGAGCAGTACTTC.

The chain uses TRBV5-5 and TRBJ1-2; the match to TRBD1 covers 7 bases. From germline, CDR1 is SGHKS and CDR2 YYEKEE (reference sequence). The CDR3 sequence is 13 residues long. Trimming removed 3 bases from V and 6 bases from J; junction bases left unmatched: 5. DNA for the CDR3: TGTGCCAGCAGCTCCTGGACAGGAGATGGCTACACCTTC. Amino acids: CASSSWTGDGYTF.

Here the CDR3 reads CATRQGLWTEAFF. The CDR3 bases are TGTGCCACAAGACAGGGGTTGTGGACTGAAGCTTTCTTT. The chain uses TRBV19 and TRBJ1-1, with TRBD1 identical over 8 bases. Germline assignment: CDR1 LNHDA and CDR2 SQIVND (reference sequence). V dropped 10 bases and J dropped 5; count of bases not matched to a gene: 9. The CDR3 is made up of 13 amino acids.

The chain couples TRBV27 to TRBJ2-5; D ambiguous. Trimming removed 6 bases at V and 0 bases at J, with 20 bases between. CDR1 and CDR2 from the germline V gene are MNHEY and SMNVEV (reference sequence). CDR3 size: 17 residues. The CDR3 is CASSHTPPPGYQETQYF. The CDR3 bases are TGTGCCAGCAGCCACACCCCTCCCCCAGGCTACCAAGAGACCCAGTACTTC.

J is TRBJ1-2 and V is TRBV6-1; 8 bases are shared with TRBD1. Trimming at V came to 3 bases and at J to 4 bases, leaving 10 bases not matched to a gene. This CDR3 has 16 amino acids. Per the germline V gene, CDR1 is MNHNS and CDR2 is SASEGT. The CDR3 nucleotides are TGTGCCAGCAGTGAGCCAGGGGGCCCCACCCTCTATGGCTACACCTTC. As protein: CASSEPGGPTLYGYTF.

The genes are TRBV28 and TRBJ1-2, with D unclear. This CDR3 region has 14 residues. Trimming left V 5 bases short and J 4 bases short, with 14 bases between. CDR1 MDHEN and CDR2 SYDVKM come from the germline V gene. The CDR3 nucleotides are TGTGCCAGCAGTAGTCCCGAGGGAGGCTATGGCTACACCTTC. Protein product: CASSSPEGGYGYTF.

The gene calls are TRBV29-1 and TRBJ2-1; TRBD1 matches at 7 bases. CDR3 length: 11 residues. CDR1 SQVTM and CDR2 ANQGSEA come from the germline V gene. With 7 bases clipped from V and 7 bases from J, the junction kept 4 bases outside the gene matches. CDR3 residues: CSGDRANEQFF. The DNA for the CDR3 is TGCAGCGGAGACAGGGCGAATGAGCAGTTCTTC.

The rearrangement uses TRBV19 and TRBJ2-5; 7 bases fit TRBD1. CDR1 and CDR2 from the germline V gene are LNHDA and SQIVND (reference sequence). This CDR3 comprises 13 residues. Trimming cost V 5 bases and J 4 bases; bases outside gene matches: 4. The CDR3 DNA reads TGTGCCAGTAGTCGAACAGGGGTAGAGACCCAGTACTTC. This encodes CASSRTGVETQYF.

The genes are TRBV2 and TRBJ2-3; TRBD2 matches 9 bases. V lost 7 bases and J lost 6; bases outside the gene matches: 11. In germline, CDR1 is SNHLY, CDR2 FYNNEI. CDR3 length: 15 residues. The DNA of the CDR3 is TGTGCCAGCACTCGACTGGGCGGGGGGGTGGATACGCAGTATTTT. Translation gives CASTRLGGGVDTQYF.

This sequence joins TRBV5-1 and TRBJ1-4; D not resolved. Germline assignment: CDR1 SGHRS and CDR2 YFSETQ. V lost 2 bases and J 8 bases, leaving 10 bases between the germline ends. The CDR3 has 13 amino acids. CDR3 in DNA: TGCGCCAGCAGCTTTGACGCGGGGGAAAAACTGTTTTTT. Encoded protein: CASSFDAGEKLFF. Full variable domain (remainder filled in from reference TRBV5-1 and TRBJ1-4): KAGVTQTPRYLIKTRGQQVTLSCSPISGHRSVSWYQQTPGQGLQFLFEYFSETQRNKGNFPGRFSGRQFSNSRSEMNVSTLELGDSALYLCASSFDAGEKLFFGSGTQLSVL.

DNA of the CDR3: TGTGCCAGTAGTGCGGGGCCTTCGGGCTACACCTTC. Translated: CASSAGPSGYTF. This rearrangement joins TRBV19 to TRBJ1-2; a possible D gene is TRBD1 (5 bases). CDR1 is LNHDA, CDR2 SQIVND, per germline (reference sequence). V shed 5 bases and J shed 8 bases, with 12 bases lying between them. The CDR3 consists of 12 residues.

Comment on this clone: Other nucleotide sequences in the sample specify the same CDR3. CDR3 DNA: TGTGCCAGCAGTCTAACGGTGAACACTGAAGCTTTCTTT. Residues: CASSLTVNTEAFF. The V gene is TRBV27, the J gene TRBJ1-1; D ambiguous. The CDR3 consists of 13 residues. The germline CDR1 and CDR2 sequences are MNHEY and SMNVEV (reference sequence). V lost 5 bases, J lost 0 bases, and 7 bases lay in between.

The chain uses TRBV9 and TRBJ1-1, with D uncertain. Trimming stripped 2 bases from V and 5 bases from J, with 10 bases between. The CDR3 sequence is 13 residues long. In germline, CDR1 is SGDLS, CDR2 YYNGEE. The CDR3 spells CASSVSIRTEAFF. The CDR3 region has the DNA TGTGCCAGCAGCGTGTCTATCCGGACTGAAGCTTTCTTT.